This note documents a single T cell receptor beta chain sequence. Profiling relied on immunoSEQ multiplex PCR, and the TCRdb table lists in-frame clones only, not all of them. The sample consists of under 40,000 clones, nearly 98% of them appearing once. This specimen comes from a study of monozygotic twins with cystic fibrosis. Overall study: With about 15 PCR cycles, barcoded libraries came from around 2.9 micrograms of fragmented DNA.

Germline loops: CDR1 MNHNS, CDR2 SASEGT. The V and J ends lost 6 bases and 2 bases, in that order; junction bases with no gene match: 3. This CDR3 region has 14 residues. This chain links TRBV6-1 with TRBJ2-7, with TRBD2 identical over 11 bases. Sequencing was done on a sample of blood. This TCR came from a girl aged 2 to 10 with cystic fibrosis. The CDR3 loop is CASSRLAGTYEQYF. As DNA, the CDR3 is TGTGCCAGCAGCCGACTAGCGGGGACCTACGAGCAGTACTTC.